This T cell receptor beta chain is drawn from a study of T-cell reconstitution after alpha-beta-depleted transplantation in children. This clonotype was detected only a few times. V was cut by 6 bases and J by 5 bases, with 13 bases left in between. CDR1 and CDR2 from the germline V gene are SQVTM and ANQGSEA. There are 13 residues in the CDR3. Researchers prepared the TCRbeta library using unique molecular identifiers, the study reports. TCRdb reprocessed the PCR reads with MiXCR, giving one entry per CDR3 protein. Among roughly 500,000 distinct CDR3 sequences listed, 32% were seen once. The V gene is TRBV29-1, the J gene TRBJ2-2; D remains unclear. Sequenced here: PBMCs from the stem cell graft donor, sampled from the stem cell graft. The source of this sequence is a human donor who donated a stem cell graft to a child with aplastic anemia. The CDR3 protein is CSVRVDLTGELFF. CDR3 DNA sequence: TGCAGCGTACGAGTCGACCTGACCGGGGAGCTGTTTTTT.